This T cell receptor beta chain was sequenced in a study of blood T cell repertoires in COVID-19. Study overall: Acute-phase and convalescent COVID-19 samples originated in the United States, Italy and Spain. PBMCs, B-cell-depleted T cells, or T cells were the source of the cDNA or gDNA that made up the material.

V was clipped by 4 bases and J by 1 base, with 16 bases between them. Germline V CDR1 and CDR2: LGHDT, YNNKEL (reference sequence). This CDR3 region has 16 residues. Only in-frame clones appear in the TCRdb table, and some are missing; sequencing was by immunoSEQ multiplex PCR. The sample lists about 170,000 clones, about 80% occurring once. Sequenced material: peripheral blood. The V and J genes are TRBV3-1 (or the pseudogene TRBV3-2) and TRBJ2-5; a possible D gene is TRBD2 (5 bases). The origin of this receptor is a woman older than 75 with acute or convalescent COVID-19. As DNA, the CDR3 is TGTGCCAGCAGCCTAGTCCCCATGAGCGGCCAAGAGACCCAGTACTTC. It encodes CASSLVPMSGQETQYF.